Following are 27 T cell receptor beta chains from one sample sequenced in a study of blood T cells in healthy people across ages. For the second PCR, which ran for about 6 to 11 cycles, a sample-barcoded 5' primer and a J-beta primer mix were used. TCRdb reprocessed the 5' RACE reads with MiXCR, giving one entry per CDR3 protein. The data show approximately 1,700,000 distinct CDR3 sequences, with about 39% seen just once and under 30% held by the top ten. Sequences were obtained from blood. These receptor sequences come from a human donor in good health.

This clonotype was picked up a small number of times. The CDR3 region is CASSSLPGYEQYF. CDR3 nucleotide sequence: TGTGCCAGCAGCTCATTACCGGGCTACGAGCAGTACTTC. The chain has TRBV12-3 or TRBV12-4 and TRBJ2-7, with D uncertain. The V end lost 6 bases, the J end lost 3 bases, and 12 bases lay between the germline ends. The CDR3 covers 13 residues.

The CDR3: CASSQDLLDTQYF. For the CDR3, the DNA is TGCGCCAGCAGCCAAGATCTGCTAGATACGCAGTATTTT. The chain combines TRBV4-1 with TRBJ2-3, with D hard to call. V lost 0 bases, J lost 5 bases, and 6 bases lay in between. The CDR3 spans 13 residues. Germline V lookup: CDR1 MGHRA, CDR2 YSYEKL.

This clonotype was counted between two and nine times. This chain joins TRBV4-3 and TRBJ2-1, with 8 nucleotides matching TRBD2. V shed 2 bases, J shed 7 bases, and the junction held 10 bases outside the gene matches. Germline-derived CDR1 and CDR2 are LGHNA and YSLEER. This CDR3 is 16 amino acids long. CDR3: CASSQKTGLVANEQFF. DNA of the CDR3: TGCGCCAGCAGCCAAAAGACGGGACTAGTTGCGAATGAGCAGTTCTTC.

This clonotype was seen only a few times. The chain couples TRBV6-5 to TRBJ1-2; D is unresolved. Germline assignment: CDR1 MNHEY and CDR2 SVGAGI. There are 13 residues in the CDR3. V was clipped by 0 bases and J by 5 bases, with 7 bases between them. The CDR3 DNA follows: TGTGCCAGCAGTTACTCGAGTGTTTATGGCTACACCTTC. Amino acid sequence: CASSYSSVYGYTF.

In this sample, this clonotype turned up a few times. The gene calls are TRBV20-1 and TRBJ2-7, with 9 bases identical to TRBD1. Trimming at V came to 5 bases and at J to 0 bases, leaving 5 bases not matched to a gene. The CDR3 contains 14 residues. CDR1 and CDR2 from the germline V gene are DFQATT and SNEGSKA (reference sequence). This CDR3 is CSAWTGVNSYEQYF. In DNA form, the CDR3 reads TGCAGTGCTTGGACAGGGGTGAACTCCTACGAGCAGTACTTC.

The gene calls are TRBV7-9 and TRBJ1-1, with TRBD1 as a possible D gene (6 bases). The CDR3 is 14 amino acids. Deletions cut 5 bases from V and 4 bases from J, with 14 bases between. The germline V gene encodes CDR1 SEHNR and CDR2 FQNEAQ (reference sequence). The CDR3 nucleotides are TGTGCCAGCAGCGCCCACGACAGGCCCACTGAAGCTTTCTTT. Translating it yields CASSAHDRPTEAFF.

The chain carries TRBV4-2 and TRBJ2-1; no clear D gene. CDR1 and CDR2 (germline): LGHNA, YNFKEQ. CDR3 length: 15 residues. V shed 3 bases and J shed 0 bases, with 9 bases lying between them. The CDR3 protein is CASSQSSHSYNEQFF. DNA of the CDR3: TGTGCCAGCAGCCAGTCGTCACACTCCTACAATGAGCAGTTCTTC.

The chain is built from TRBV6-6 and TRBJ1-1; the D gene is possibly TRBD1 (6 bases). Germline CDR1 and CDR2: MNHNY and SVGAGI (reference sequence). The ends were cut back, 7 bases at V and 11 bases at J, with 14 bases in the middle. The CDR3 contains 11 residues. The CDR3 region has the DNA TGTGCCAGCATTGAGAAGGGGGGGGCTTTCTTT. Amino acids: CASIEKGGAFF.

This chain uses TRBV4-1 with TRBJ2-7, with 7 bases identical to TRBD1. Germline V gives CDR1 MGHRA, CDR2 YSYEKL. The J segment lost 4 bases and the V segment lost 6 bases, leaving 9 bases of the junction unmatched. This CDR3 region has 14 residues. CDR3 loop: CASRQRLGQYEQYF. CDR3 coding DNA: TGCGCCAGCAGGCAAAGGTTGGGACAGTACGAGCAGTACTTC.

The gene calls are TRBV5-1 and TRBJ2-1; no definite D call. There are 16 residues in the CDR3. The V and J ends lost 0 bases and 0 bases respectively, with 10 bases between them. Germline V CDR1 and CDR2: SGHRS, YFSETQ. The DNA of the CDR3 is TGCGCCAGCAGCTTGGTTCTGGGTATCTCCTACAATGAGCAGTTCTTC. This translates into CASSLVLGISYNEQFF.

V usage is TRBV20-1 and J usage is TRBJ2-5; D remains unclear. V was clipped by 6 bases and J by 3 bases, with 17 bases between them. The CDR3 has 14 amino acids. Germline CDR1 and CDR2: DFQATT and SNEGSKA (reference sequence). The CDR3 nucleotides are TGCAGTGCCAATGACCCTAATGGGAAAGAGACCCAGTACTTC. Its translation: CSANDPNGKETQYF.

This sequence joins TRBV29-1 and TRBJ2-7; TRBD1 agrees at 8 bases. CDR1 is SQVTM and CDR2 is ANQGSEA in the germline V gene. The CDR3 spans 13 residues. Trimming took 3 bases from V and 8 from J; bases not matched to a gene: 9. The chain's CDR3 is CSVDIEGQAKQYF. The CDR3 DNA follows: TGCAGCGTTGATATTGAGGGACAGGCTAAGCAGTACTTC.

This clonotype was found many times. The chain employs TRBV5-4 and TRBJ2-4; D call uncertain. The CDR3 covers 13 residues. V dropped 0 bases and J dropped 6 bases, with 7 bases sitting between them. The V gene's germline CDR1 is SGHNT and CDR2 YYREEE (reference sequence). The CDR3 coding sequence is TGTGCCAGCAGCTTGGTCCTGGGAAACATTCAGTACTTC. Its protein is CASSLVLGNIQYF.

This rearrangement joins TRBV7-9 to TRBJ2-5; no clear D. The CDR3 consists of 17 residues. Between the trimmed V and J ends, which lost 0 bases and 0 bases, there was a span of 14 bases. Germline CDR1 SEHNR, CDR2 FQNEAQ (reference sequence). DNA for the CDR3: TGTGCCAGCAGCTTAGCGACGACAACTCCGTACCAAGAGACCCAGTACTTC. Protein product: CASSLATTTPYQETQYF.

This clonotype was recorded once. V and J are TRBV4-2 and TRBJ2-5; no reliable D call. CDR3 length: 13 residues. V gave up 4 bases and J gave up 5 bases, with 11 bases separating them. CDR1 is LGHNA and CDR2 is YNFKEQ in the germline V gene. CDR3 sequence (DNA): TGTGCCAGCAGCCGAGCGTTAATGGAGACCCAGTACTTC. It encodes CASSRALMETQYF.

CDR3 protein: CATNEGGSNQPQHF. CDR3 DNA: TGTGCCACCAACGAGGGTGGAAGCAATCAGCCCCAGCATTTT. The chain employs TRBV24-1 and TRBJ1-5; D is unresolved. CDR3 length: 14 residues. The V gene lost 8 bases and the J gene lost 1 base, with 11 bases spanning the gap. In germline, CDR1 is KGHDR, CDR2 SFDVKD.

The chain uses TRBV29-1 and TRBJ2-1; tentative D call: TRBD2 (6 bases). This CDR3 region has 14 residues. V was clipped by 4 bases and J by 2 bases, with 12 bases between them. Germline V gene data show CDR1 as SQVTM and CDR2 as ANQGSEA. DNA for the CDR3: TGCAGCGTTGCTGGCGGGGAAACCTACAATGAGCAGTTCTTC. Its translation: CSVAGGETYNEQFF.

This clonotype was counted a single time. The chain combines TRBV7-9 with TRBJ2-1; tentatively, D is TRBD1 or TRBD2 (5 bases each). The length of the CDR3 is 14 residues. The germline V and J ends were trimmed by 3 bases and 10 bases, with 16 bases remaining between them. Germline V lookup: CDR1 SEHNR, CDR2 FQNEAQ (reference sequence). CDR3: CASSLGVGKEEQFF. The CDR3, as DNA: TGTGCCAGCAGCTTGGGGGTAGGGAAAGAGGAGCAGTTCTTC.

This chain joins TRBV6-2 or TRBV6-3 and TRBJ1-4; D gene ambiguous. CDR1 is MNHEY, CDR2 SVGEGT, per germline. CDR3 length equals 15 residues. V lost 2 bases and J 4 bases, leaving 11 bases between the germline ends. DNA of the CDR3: TGTGCCAGCAGTTACAGGTTCACTGATAATGAAAAACTGTTTTTT. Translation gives CASSYRFTDNEKLFF.

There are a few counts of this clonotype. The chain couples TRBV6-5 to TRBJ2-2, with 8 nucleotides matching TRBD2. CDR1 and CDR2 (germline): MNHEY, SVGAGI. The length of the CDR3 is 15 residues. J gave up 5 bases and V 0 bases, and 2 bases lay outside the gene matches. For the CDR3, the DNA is TGTGCCAGCAGTTACTCGGTAGCGGGGACCGGGGAGCTGTTTTTT. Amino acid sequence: CASSYSVAGTGELFF.

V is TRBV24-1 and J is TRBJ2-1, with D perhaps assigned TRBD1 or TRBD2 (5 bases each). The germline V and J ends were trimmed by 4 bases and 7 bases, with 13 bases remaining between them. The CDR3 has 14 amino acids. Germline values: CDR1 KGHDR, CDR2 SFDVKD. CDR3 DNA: TGTGCCACCAGTGAAGCCGGGACGGGGAATGAGCAGTTCTTC. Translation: CATSEAGTGNEQFF.

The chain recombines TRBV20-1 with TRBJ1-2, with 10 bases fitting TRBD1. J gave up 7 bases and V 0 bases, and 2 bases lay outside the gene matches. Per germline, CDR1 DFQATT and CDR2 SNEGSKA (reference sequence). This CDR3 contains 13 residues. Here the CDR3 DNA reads TGCAGTGCTAGAGACGGGACAGGGGCTGGCTACACCTTC. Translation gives CSARDGTGAGYTF.

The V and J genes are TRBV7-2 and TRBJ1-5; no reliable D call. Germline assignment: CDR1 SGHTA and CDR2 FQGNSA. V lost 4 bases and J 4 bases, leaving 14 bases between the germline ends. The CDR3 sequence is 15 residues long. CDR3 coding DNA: TGTGCCAGCAGCTCATACCTAAGCCCTAATCAGCCCCAGCATTTT. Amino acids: CASSSYLSPNQPQHF.

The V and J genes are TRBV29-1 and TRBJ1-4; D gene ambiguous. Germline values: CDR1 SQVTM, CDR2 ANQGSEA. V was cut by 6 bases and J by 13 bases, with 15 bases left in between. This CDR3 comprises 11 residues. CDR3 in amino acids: CSVTTRGRLFF. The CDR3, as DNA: TGCAGCGTAACTACGCGGGGTAGACTGTTTTTT.

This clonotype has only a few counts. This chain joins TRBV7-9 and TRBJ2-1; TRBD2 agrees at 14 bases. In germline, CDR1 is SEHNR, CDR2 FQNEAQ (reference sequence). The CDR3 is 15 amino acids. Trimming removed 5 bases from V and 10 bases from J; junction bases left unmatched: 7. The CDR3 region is CASSTGLAGGLEQFF. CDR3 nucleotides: TGTGCCAGCAGCACCGGACTAGCGGGGGGACTCGAGCAGTTCTTC. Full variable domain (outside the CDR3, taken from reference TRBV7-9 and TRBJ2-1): DTGVSQNPRHKITKRGQNVTFRCDPISEHNRLYWYRQTLGQGPEFLTYFQNEAQLEKSRLLSDRFSAERPKGSFSTLEIQRTEQGDSAMYLCASSTGLAGGLEQFFGPGTRLTVL.

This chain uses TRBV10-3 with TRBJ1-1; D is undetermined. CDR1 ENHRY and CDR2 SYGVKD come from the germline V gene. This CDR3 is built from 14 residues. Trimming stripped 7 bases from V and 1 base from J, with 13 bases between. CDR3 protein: CAITFSPGNTEAFF. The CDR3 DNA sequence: TGTGCCATCACCTTCTCCCCCGGGAACACTGAAGCTTTCTTT.

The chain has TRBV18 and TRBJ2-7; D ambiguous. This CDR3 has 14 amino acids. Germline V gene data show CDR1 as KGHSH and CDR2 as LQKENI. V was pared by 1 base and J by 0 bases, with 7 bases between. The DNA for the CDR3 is TGTGCCAGCTCACCACAGTCAGACTCCTACGAGCAGTACTTC. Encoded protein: CASSPQSDSYEQYF. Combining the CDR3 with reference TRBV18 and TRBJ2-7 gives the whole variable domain NAGVMQNPRHLVRRRGQEARLRCSPMKGHSHVYWYRQLPEEGLKFMVYLQKENIIDESGMPKERFSAEFPKEGPSILRIQQVVRGDSAAYFCASSPQSDSYEQYFGPGTRLTVT.